This entry concerns a single T cell receptor (beta chain). Other nucleotide sequences from this sample produce the same CDR3. Deletions cut 0 bases from V and 1 base from J, with 10 bases between. CDR1 and CDR2 from the germline V gene are SGHRS and YFSETQ. CDR3 length: 15 residues. The sample originates from a study of control samples from healthy donors and cancer patients. Generated by immunoSEQ multiplex PCR, the TCRdb table keeps only in-frame clones and is missing some. The sample holds 95,000 to 150,000 clones, 88% seen once. The clonotype was recovered from a man aged 35 to 55 in good health. The rearrangement links TRBV5-1 to TRBJ1-1, with D maybe TRBD1 (5 bases). The material sequenced was blood. The CDR3 DNA sequence: TGCGCCAGCAGCTTGGTGGGGGGGGAGAACACTGAAGCTTTCTTT. This translates into CASSLVGGENTEAFF.